The 21 T cell receptor beta chains given below trace back to one sample, sequenced in a study of identifying expanded T cells in peripheral blood. Generated by immunoSEQ multiplex PCR, the TCRdb table keeps only in-frame clones and is missing some. The sample has some 97,000 clones; 80% to 90% are singletons. The source material was blood. The receptor source for this set is a person between 18 and 75 years old in good health.

The CDR3 DNA is TGTGCCTGGAGTCGGGGCTCTAACACCGGGGAGCTGTTTTTT. Protein: CAWSRGSNTGELFF. The chain combines TRBV30 with TRBJ2-2; D is perhaps TRBD1 or TRBD2 (5 bases each). Trimming shortened V by 2 bases and J by 2 bases, and 9 bases separated the two germline ends. The CDR3 consists of 14 residues. CDR1 is GTSNPN and CDR2 is SVGIG in the germline V gene (reference sequence).

This rearrangement joins TRBV5-6 to TRBJ2-2; 9 bases agree with TRBD1. With 4 bases clipped from V and 3 bases from J, the junction kept 4 bases outside the gene matches. The CDR3 extends over 15 amino acids. In germline, CDR1 is SGHDT, CDR2 YYEEEE. The CDR3 here is CASSPRDRDTGELFF. The CDR3 coding sequence is TGTGCCAGCAGCCCACGGGACAGGGACACCGGGGAGCTGTTTTTT.

This clone was seen a single time. The chain recombines TRBV28 with TRBJ2-7; no clear D gene. This CDR3 has 12 amino acids. Trimming left V 5 bases short and J 7 bases short, with 12 bases between. Germline V gene data show CDR1 as MDHEN and CDR2 as SYDVKM. CDR3 nucleotide sequence: TGTGCCAGCAGTCAACTACCGAGTGAGCAGTACTTC. It specifies CASSQLPSEQYF.

This chain links TRBV7-9 with TRBJ2-5; D not resolved. The V end was cut by 5 bases, the J end by 3 bases, with 16 bases between. The germline gives CDR1 SEHNR, CDR2 FQNEAQ (reference sequence). The CDR3 totals 15 residues. CDR3 DNA sequence: TGTGCCAGCAGCCCCCCCCACCCCCAAAAAGAGACCCAGTACTTC. As protein: CASSPPHPQKETQYF.

With respect to this clone: Other DNA sequences within the sample encode an identical CDR3. The rearrangement joins TRBV4-3 to TRBJ1-1; D gene ambiguous. Trimming shortened V by 3 bases and J by 5 bases, and 13 bases separated the two germline ends. This CDR3 region has 14 residues. Germline V gene lookup returns CDR1 LGHNA and CDR2 YSLEER. The CDR3 is CASSQEDGATEAFF. The CDR3 bases are TGCGCCAGCAGCCAGGAAGACGGCGCAACTGAAGCTTTCTTT.

V and J are TRBV4-3 and TRBJ1-2, with unresolved D. The CDR3 loop spans 13 amino acids. The germline V gene encodes CDR1 LGHNA and CDR2 YSLEER. V was clipped by 4 bases and J by 2 bases, with 8 bases between them. CDR3 loop: CASSRDGNYGYTF. The CDR3 region has the DNA TGCGCCAGCAGCCGCGACGGGAACTATGGCTACACCTTC.

The rearrangement links TRBV6-5 to TRBJ1-2; weak D call: TRBD1 (6 bases). Germline CDR1 reads MNHEY; CDR2 reads SVGAGI. There are 14 residues in the CDR3. Trimming removed 6 bases from V and 4 bases from J, with 15 bases in between. CDR3 amino acids: CASRRQASGYGYTF. In nucleotides, the CDR3 is TGTGCCAGCAGAAGACAGGCTTCGGGCTATGGCTACACCTTC.

This chain joins TRBV2 and TRBJ1-1; TRBD1 matches 8 bases. CDR3 length: 14 residues. V shed 4 bases, J shed 4 bases, and the junction held 5 bases outside the gene matches. Germline V gene lookup returns CDR1 SNHLY and CDR2 FYNNEI. The CDR3 region is CASSVRQGTTEAFF. The CDR3 coding sequence is TGTGCCAGCAGTGTACGACAGGGGACCACTGAAGCTTTCTTT.

The chain is built from TRBV7-2 and TRBJ2-3; maybe TRBD2 (6 bases). The CDR3 is 16 amino acids. Germline CDR1 SGHTA, CDR2 FQGNSA. V was clipped by 4 bases and J by 2 bases, with 16 bases between them. CDR3 in DNA: TGTGCCAGCAGCTCTTCGGGGGAGCGGTACACAGATACGCAGTATTTT. This codes for CASSSSGERYTDTQYF.

V is TRBV7-2 and J is TRBJ2-7; the D is unclear. The CDR3 loop spans 14 amino acids. CDR1 is SGHTA, CDR2 FQGNSA, per germline. V lost 2 bases and J 5 bases, leaving 13 bases between the germline ends. CDR3 sequence reads: CASSLKGSFDEQYF. CDR3 nucleotides: TGTGCCAGCAGCTTAAAAGGCTCCTTCGACGAGCAGTACTTC.

This clone was observed a single time. The CDR3 here is CASSSPPGQGVTEAFF. CDR3 nucleotides: TGTGCCAGCAGCTCGCCCCCTGGACAGGGGGTCACTGAAGCTTTCTTT. The chain carries TRBV5-4 and TRBJ1-1, with 10 bases that match TRBD1. Germline CDR1 and CDR2: SGHNT and YYREEE (reference sequence). J lost 4 bases, V lost 3 bases, and 9 bases had no gene match. The CDR3 contains 16 residues.

The J gene is TRBJ1-5, the V gene TRBV2; D is ambiguous. Germline V gene sequence: CDR1 SNHLY, CDR2 FYNNEI. The CDR3 totals 14 residues. Deletions cut 3 bases from V and 2 bases from J, with 8 bases between. The CDR3 region has the DNA TGTGCCAGCAGTGATGAGGCAGGCAATCAGCCCCAGCATTTT. Residues: CASSDEAGNQPQHF.

The rearrangement joins TRBV30 to TRBJ1-1, with D unresolved. Germline V gene lookup returns CDR1 GTSNPN and CDR2 SVGIG (reference sequence). The CDR3 spans 18 residues. Trimming stripped 3 bases from V and 0 bases from J, with 23 bases between. The CDR3 here is CAWSDSMHRTLMNTEAFF. CDR3 bases: TGTGCCTGGAGCGATAGTATGCATCGAACCCTTATGAACACTGAAGCTTTCTTT. Supplemented by reference TRBV30 and TRBJ1-1, the full variable domain reads SQTIHQWPATLVQPVGSPLSLECTVEGTSNPNLYWYRQAAGRGLQLLFYSVGIGQISSEVPQNLSASRPQDRQFILSSKKLLLSDSGFYLCAWSDSMHRTLMNTEAFFGQGTRLTVV.

This sequence joins TRBV5-1 and TRBJ2-2; D is unresolved. Germline CDR1 SGHRS, CDR2 YFSETQ. V gave up 3 bases and J gave up 0 bases, with 12 bases separating them. CDR3 length: 16 residues. CDR3 coding DNA: TGCGCCAGCAGCTCGACCACTTTCGCGAACACCGGGGAGCTGTTTTTT. It is translated as CASSSTTFANTGELFF.

This chain uses TRBV11-2 with TRBJ2-7; D is undetermined. Germline-derived CDR1 and CDR2 are SGHAT and FQNNGV. Trimming cost V 2 bases and J 5 bases, with 7 bases left between them. The CDR3 is 12 residues long. The CDR3 DNA sequence: TGTGCCAGCAGCTTATGGTCGGACGAGCAGTACTTC. It is translated as CASSLWSDEQYF.

The DNA of the CDR3 is TGTGCCTGGAGTGTTCAAAGGACCAGCTCTGGAAACACCATATATTTT. Translating it yields CAWSVQRTSSGNTIYF. The chain employs TRBV30 and TRBJ1-3; D not certain. Trimming took off 0 bases at V and 0 bases at J, with 12 bases between the two ends. Germline V gene lookup returns CDR1 GTSNPN and CDR2 SVGIG (reference sequence). CDR3 length: 16 residues.

This chain uses TRBV2 with TRBJ1-5; D is unclear. The CDR3 is made up of 12 amino acids. The V gene lost 7 bases and the J gene lost 5 bases, with 9 bases spanning the gap. Germline V gene sequence: CDR1 SNHLY, CDR2 FYNNEI. CDR3 sequence reads: CASKYGDQPQHF. In nucleotides, the CDR3 is TGTGCCAGCAAGTACGGAGATCAGCCCCAGCATTTT. Together with reference TRBV2 and TRBJ1-5, the CDR3 gives the full variable domain: EPEVTQTPSHQVTQMGQEVILRCVPISNHLYFYWYRQILGQKVEFLVSFYNNEISEKSEIFDDQFSVERPDGSNFTLKIRSTKLEDSAMYFCASKYGDQPQHFGDGTRLSIL.

The chain combines TRBV19 with TRBJ1-2; 7 nucleotides line up with TRBD1. The CDR3 covers 15 residues. V trimming: 3 bases; J trimming: 7 bases; junction bases outside the gene matches: 11. Per germline, CDR1 LNHDA and CDR2 SQIVND (reference sequence). The CDR3 DNA reads as TGTGCCAGTAGTATGGGGACAGAGAGTGGAAGTGGCTACACCTTC. Protein product: CASSMGTESGSGYTF.

The chain uses TRBV6-5 and TRBJ1-2, with a possible D match to TRBD1 (6 bases). V lost 6 bases, J lost 4 bases, and 12 bases lay in between. CDR1 is MNHEY and CDR2 is SVGAGI in the germline V gene. The CDR3 totals 13 residues. CDR3 loop: CASRATGFYGYTF. CDR3 nucleotides: TGTGCCAGCAGAGCGACAGGATTCTATGGCTACACCTTC.

The rearrangement links TRBV6-6 to TRBJ1-2; D not certain. The germline V gene has CDR1 MNHNY and CDR2 SVGAGI (reference sequence). V dropped 4 bases and J dropped 7 bases, with 10 bases sitting between them. This CDR3 is built from 12 residues. The CDR3 nucleotides are TGTGCCAGCAGTTCCCGCTTCGGTGGCTACACCTTC. Translation gives CASSSRFGGYTF.

The chain combines TRBV2 with TRBJ2-1, with D perhaps TRBD1 (6 bases). Trimming left V 7 bases short and J 2 bases short, with 12 bases between. The CDR3 has 14 amino acids. The V gene's germline CDR1 is SNHLY and CDR2 FYNNEI. Here the CDR3 reads CASKNRVPYNEQFF. DNA for the CDR3: TGTGCCAGCAAGAACAGGGTACCCTACAATGAGCAGTTCTTC. Variable domain in full (rest from reference TRBV2 and TRBJ2-1): EPEVTQTPSHQVTQMGQEVILRCVPISNHLYFYWYRQILGQKVEFLVSFYNNEISEKSEIFDDQFSVERPDGSNFTLKIRSTKLEDSAMYFCASKNRVPYNEQFFGPGTRLTVL.